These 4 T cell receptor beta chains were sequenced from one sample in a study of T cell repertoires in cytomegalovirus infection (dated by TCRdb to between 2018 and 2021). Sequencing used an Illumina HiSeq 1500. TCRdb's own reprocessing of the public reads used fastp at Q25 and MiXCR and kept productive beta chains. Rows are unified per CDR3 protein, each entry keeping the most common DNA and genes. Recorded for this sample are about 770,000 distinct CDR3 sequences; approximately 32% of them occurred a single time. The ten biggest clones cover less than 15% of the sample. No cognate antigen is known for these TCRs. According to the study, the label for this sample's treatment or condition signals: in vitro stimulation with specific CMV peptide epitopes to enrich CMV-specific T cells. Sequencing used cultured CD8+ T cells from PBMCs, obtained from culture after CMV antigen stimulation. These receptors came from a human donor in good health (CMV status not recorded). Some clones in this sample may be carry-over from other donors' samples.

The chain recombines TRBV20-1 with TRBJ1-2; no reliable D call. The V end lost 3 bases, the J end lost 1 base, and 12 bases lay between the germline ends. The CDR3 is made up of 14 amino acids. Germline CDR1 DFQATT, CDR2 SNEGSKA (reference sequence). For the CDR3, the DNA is TGCAGTGCTAGCACGTCCGACCTTAACTATGGCTACACCTTC. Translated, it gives CSASTSDLNYGYTF.

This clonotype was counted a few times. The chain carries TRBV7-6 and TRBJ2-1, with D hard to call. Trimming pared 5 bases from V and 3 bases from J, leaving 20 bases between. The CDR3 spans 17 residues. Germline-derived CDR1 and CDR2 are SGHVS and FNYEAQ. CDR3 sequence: CASSPIAFASLYNEQFF. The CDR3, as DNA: TGTGCCAGCAGCCCGATCGCTTTTGCCTCCCTCTACAATGAGCAGTTCTTC. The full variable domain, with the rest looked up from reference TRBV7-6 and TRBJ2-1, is GAGVSQSPRYKVTKRGQDVALRCDPISGHVSLYWYRQALGQGPEFLTYFNYEAQQDKSGLPNDRFSAERPEGSISTLTIQRTEQRDSAMYRCASSPIAFASLYNEQFFGPGTRLTVL.

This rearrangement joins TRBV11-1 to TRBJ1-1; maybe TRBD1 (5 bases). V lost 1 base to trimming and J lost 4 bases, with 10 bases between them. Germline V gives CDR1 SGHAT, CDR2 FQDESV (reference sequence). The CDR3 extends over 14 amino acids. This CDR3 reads CASSLDPGPTEAFF. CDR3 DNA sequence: TGTGCCAGCAGCTTAGACCCGGGACCCACTGAAGCTTTCTTT.

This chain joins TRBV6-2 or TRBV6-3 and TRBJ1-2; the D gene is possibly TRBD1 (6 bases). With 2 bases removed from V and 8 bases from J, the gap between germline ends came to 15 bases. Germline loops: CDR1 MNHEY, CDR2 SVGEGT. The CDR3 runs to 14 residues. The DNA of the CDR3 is TGTGCCAGCAGTTACCCGAGGACAGAAGAAGGCTACACCTTC. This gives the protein CASSYPRTEEGYTF.